This TCR beta chain stems from a study of T cell repertoires in cytomegalovirus infection. Overall study findings and caveats: What dominated the ex vivo response were HLA-C-restricted CMV-specific TCR beta clonotypes.

This clonotype was counted ten times or more. Its antigen remains unidentified. The V gene end was trimmed by 3 bases and the J gene end by 3 bases; junction bases not matched to a gene: 3. CDR3 length equals 15 residues. CDR1 and CDR2 from the germline V gene are SGHTA and FQGNSA. TCRdb passed the reads through MiXCR, listing each CDR3 protein once. Counted here are 160,000 or so distinct CDR3 sequences, around a quarter occurring once; the ten biggest clones make up roughly 9.8%. The specimen was PBMCs. The TCR originated in a human donor in good health (CMV status not recorded). Some clones in this sample may be carry-over from other donors' samples. The chain couples TRBV7-2 to TRBJ2-3; 10 nucleotides agree with TRBD2. In DNA, the CDR3 is TGTGCCAGCAGCTTTTCTAGCGGGAGAACAGATACGCAGTATTTT. Translating it yields CASSFSSGRTDTQYF.